This T cell receptor beta chain was sequenced in a study of blood T cell repertoires in COVID-19. Method: immunoSEQ multiplex PCR; TCRdb's copy keeps in-frame clones and lacks some. The table lists roughly 310,000 clones, approximately 90% of them singletons. The receptor was isolated from a woman between 35 and 50 years old who had recovered from COVID-19. Sequencing was done on a sample of PBMCs or T cells enriched from blood (not recorded which).

Written as DNA, the CDR3 is TGTGCCAGCAGCTTCGTCGGGGAATCGGGCGGCTACACCTTC. Its translation is CASSFVGESGGYTF. This chain connects TRBV27 to TRBJ1-2; D is ambiguous. Trimming shortened V by 6 bases and J by 8 bases, and 19 bases separated the two germline ends. This CDR3 is 14 amino acids long. The germline gives CDR1 MNHEY, CDR2 SMNVEV (reference sequence).